This T cell receptor beta chain was recorded in a study of blood T cell repertoires in COVID-19. Study summary: Donors in the United States, Italy and Spain gave samples during acute or convalescent COVID-19. Sources were T cells, B-cell-depleted T cells, or PBMCs; the material itself was cDNA or gDNA.

Under the authors' procedure: Reference gene primers were amplified, and this amplification served to estimate nucleated cell counts. Here immunoSEQ multiplex PCR was the method, and the copy in TCRdb shows in-frame clones only, minus some. The DNA was the basis for D and trimming; V, J and clone size are from that table. The sample lists fewer than 300,000 clones, 65% to 90% occurring once. Germline values: CDR1 SGDLS, CDR2 YYNGEE. This CDR3 region has 15 residues. With V trimmed by 4 bases and J by 7 bases, 11 bases remained unmatched. J is TRBJ1-3 and V is TRBV9, with TRBD1 matching 7 bases. This clonotype was obtained from a human donor in a cohort sampled during active COVID-19. The sequenced material came from peripheral blood. CDR3: CASSQVDRAHNTIYF. The CDR3 DNA reads TGTGCCAGCAGCCAAGTAGACAGGGCTCACAACACCATATATTTT.